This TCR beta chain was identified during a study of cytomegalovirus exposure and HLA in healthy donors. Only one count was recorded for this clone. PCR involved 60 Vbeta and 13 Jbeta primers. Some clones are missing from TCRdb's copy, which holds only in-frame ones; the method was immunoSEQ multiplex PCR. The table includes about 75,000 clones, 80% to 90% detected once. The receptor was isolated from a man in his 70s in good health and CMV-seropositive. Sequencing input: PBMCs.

The CDR3 DNA reads as TGTGCCAGCACCAGGACAGGGGAGACTGAAGCTTTCTTT. It translates to CASTRTGETEAFF. V usage is TRBV2 and J usage is TRBJ1-1, with TRBD1 matching 9 bases. CDR1 is SNHLY, CDR2 FYNNEI, per germline. The CDR3 has 13 amino acids. Unmatched junction bases numbered 5, after V lost 7 bases and J lost 5 bases.